These 21 T cell receptor beta chains originate from one sample sequenced in a study of cytomegalovirus exposure and HLA in healthy donors. The study ran its PCR with 60 Vbeta and 13 Jbeta primers. Only in-frame clones appear in the TCRdb table, and some are missing; sequencing was by immunoSEQ multiplex PCR. Of roughly 160,000 clones in the sample, about three quarters were seen once. Sequencing was done on a sample of PBMCs. Receptors originate from a woman in her twenties or thirties in good health and CMV-seronegative.

The CDR3 DNA follows: TGCAGTGCTAGTAGAGAAGCTTTCTTT. Amino acids: CSASREAFF. The J gene is TRBJ1-1, the V gene TRBV20-1; unclear D gene. V was trimmed by 3 bases and J by 8 bases, leaving 4 bases between them. Germline CDR1 DFQATT, CDR2 SNEGSKA (reference sequence). CDR3 length: 9 residues.

V gene TRBV7-6 combines with J gene TRBJ2-7; TRBD1 might be the D (5 bases). There are 13 residues in the CDR3. The ends were cut back, 5 bases at V and 6 bases at J, with 14 bases in the middle. CDR1 is SGHVS and CDR2 is FNYEAQ in the germline V gene. The CDR3 DNA reads as TGTGCCAGCAGCGCTGCGACAGAGCGCGAGCAGTACTTC. Its translation is CASSAATEREQYF.

This chain links TRBV6-1 with TRBJ2-7; tentatively, D is TRBD1 (6 bases). Trimming cost V 8 bases and J 0 bases, with 17 bases left between them. The CDR3 spans 15 residues. The germline V gene encodes CDR1 MNHNS and CDR2 SASEGT. CDR3 region: CASRALKGGSYEQYF. For the CDR3, the DNA is TGTGCCAGCCGGGCCCTGAAAGGGGGCTCCTACGAGCAGTACTTC.

This chain links TRBV28 with TRBJ2-2; a weak D match, TRBD2 (5 bases). V was shortened by 3 bases and J by 4 bases, with 12 bases between the two germline ends. This CDR3 region has 15 residues. The germline V gene encodes CDR1 MDHEN and CDR2 SYDVKM. CDR3 in DNA: TGTGCCAGCAGTTTTTCCGGCGGAGGCACCGGGGAGCTGTTTTTT. Its protein product is CASSFSGGGTGELFF. Full variable domain (remainder filled in from reference TRBV28 and TRBJ2-2): DVKVTQSSRYLVKRTGEKVFLECVQDMDHENMFWYRQDPGLGLRLIYFSYDVKMKEKGDIPEGYSVSREKKERFSLILESASTNQTSMYLCASSFSGGGTGELFFGEGSRLTVL.

This rearrangement joins TRBV28 to TRBJ2-1, with D possibly being TRBD2 (5 bases). Trimming took 6 bases from V and 0 from J, leaving 15 bases between them. Germline V CDR1 and CDR2: MDHEN, SYDVKM. The CDR3 has 16 amino acids. This CDR3 reads CASRSLAGPSYNEQFF. The CDR3, as DNA: TGTGCCAGCAGATCCCTGGCGGGCCCCTCCTACAATGAGCAGTTCTTC.

As DNA, the CDR3 is TGTGCCAGCAGGCGTACAGGGGGCTCTGGGGCCAACGTCCTGACTTTC. Its protein product is CASRRTGGSGANVLTF. The chain recombines TRBV28 with TRBJ2-6; 8 bases fit TRBD1. The trim removed 6 bases at V and 0 bases at J, leaving 4 bases unmatched. This CDR3 is built from 16 residues. Germline values: CDR1 MDHEN, CDR2 SYDVKM.

This clone was recorded a few times. The V and J genes are TRBV2 and TRBJ2-1, with a tentative D call TRBD2 (5 bases). The CDR3 runs 14 residues. The ends were cut back, 5 bases at V and 7 bases at J, with 15 bases in the middle. Germline V gene lookup returns CDR1 SNHLY and CDR2 FYNNEI. CDR3 region: CASSSRTTSNEQFF. In DNA, the CDR3 is TGTGCCAGCAGTAGCCGAACTACTAGTAATGAGCAGTTCTTC.

The gene calls are TRBV5-1 and TRBJ2-5; maybe TRBD2 (5 bases). The J call is in doubt because the DNA end fits TRBJ2-7 better. The germline V gene has CDR1 SGHRS and CDR2 YFSETQ. The CDR3 has 13 residues. CDR3 sequence reads: CASSSSRTYEQYF. The CDR3 region has the DNA TGCGCCAGCAGTTCTAGCAGGACCTACGAGCAGTACTTC.

V gene TRBV5-4 combines with J gene TRBJ2-3, with a tentative D call TRBD2 (6 bases). V lost 4 bases to trimming and J lost 6 bases, with 12 bases between them. Looked up from germline, CDR1 is SGHNT and CDR2 is YYREEE (reference sequence). The CDR3 has 13 residues. DNA for the CDR3: TGTGCCAGCAGCCCGCAGGAGGGGGATACGCAGTATTTT. Its protein product is CASSPQEGDTQYF.

The chain links TRBV13 to TRBJ2-7, with 7 nucleotides matching TRBD1. The J segment lost 5 bases and the V segment lost 3 bases, leaving 1 base of the junction unmatched. The CDR3 spans 12 residues. Germline assignment: CDR1 PRHDT and CDR2 FYEKMQ (reference sequence). The CDR3 nucleotides read TGTGCCAGCAGCTTCGACAGGGACGAGCAGTACTTC. It translates to CASSFDRDEQYF. Supplemented by reference TRBV13 and TRBJ2-7, the full variable domain reads AAGVIQSPRHLIKEKRETATLKCYPIPRHDTVYWYQQGPGQDPQFLISFYEKMQSDKGSIPDRFSAQQFSDYHSELNMSSLELGDSALYFCASSFDRDEQYFGPGTRLTVT.

The CDR3 loop is CASSLGTGGVNSPLHF. The CDR3 region has the DNA TGTGCCAGCAGCTTAGGTACAGGGGGAGTTAATTCACCCCTCCACTTT. The rearrangement links TRBV7-2 to TRBJ1-6; 8 bases map to TRBD1. Germline V gives CDR1 SGHTA, CDR2 FQGNSA. This CDR3 has 16 residues. V was clipped by 1 base and J by 6 bases; unmatched bases: 5.

The chain employs TRBV7-9 and TRBJ2-1, with 9 bases aligning to TRBD2. V dropped 1 base and J dropped 15; count of bases not matched to a gene: 10. CDR1 SEHNR and CDR2 FQNEAQ come from the germline V gene (reference sequence). The CDR3 runs 14 residues. The CDR3 DNA follows: TGTGCCAGCAGCTTAGGGGCTATGGCGGGAGGGTCGTTCTTC. Amino acids: CASSLGAMAGGSFF.

The chain recombines TRBV9 with TRBJ2-2, with D possibly being TRBD2 (7 bases). The germline CDR1 and CDR2 sequences are SGDLS and YYNGEE. The CDR3 length is 16 residues. V gave up 1 base and J gave up 2 bases, with 12 bases separating them. In nucleotides, the CDR3 is TGTGCCAGCAGCGTACTGGCGGGGGCTAACACCGGGGAGCTGTTTTTT. The encoded protein is CASSVLAGANTGELFF. Full variable domain (missing parts from reference TRBV9 and TRBJ2-2): DSGVTQTPKHLITATGQRVTLRCSPRSGDLSVYWYQQSLDQGLQFLIQYYNGEERAKGNILERFSAQQFPDLHSELNLSSLELGDSALYFCASSVLAGANTGELFFGEGSRLTVL.

The rearrangement uses TRBV5-6 and TRBJ2-5; 7 bases are shared with TRBD2. The closer fit of TRBJ2-7 to the DNA end suggests the J call may be wrong. This CDR3 comprises 16 residues. Germline V lookup: CDR1 SGHDT, CDR2 YYEEEE. CDR3 sequence (DNA): TGTGCCAGCAGCTTGGTGGGCGGGAGCACCACCTACGAGCAGTACTTC. Translated: CASSLVGGSTTYEQYF.

The chain links TRBV21-1 to TRBJ2-7; TRBD2 is the table's D call and was not checked against the DNA. TRBV21-1 is tagged as a pseudogene. The CDR3 totals 18 residues. The CDR3 DNA reads as TGTGCCAGCAGCACCCGACAAATACTGCGGGAAGAGGTAGGAGAGCAGTACTTC. Translation: CASSTRQILREEVGEQYF.

V gene TRBV5-6 combines with J gene TRBJ1-2, with TRBD1 as a possible D gene (6 bases). Trimming left V 2 bases short and J 2 bases short, with 13 bases between. In germline, CDR1 is SGHDT, CDR2 YYEEEE. This CDR3 has 15 residues. The CDR3 protein is CASSLYRADNYGYTF. DNA for the CDR3: TGTGCCAGCAGCTTATACAGGGCGGACAACTATGGCTACACCTTC. The full variable domain, with the rest looked up from reference TRBV5-6 and TRBJ1-2, is DAGVTQSPTHLIKTRGQQVTLRCSPKSGHDTVSWYQQALGQGPQFIFQYYEEEERQRGNFPDRFSGHQFPNYSSELNVNALLLGDSALYLCASSLYRADNYGYTFGSGTRLTVV.

The table lists this clone with a few counts. This rearrangement joins TRBV21-1 to TRBJ2-2; the table gives TRBD1 as D, unverified against the DNA. TRBV21-1 is a pseudogene. The CDR3 length is 14 residues. DNA of the CDR3: TGTGCCAGCAGCAAAGATTTGGGGCCCGGGGAGCTGTTTTTT. Translation: CASSKDLGPGELFF.

The CDR3 sequence: CASSRAGPYEQYF. The CDR3 DNA is TGTGCCAGCAGCCGGGCGGGCCCCTACGAGCAGTACTTC. V gene TRBV7-9 combines with J gene TRBJ2-7; tentatively, D is TRBD2 (5 bases). The ends were cut back, 5 bases at V and 2 bases at J, with 10 bases in the middle. The CDR3 covers 13 residues. In germline, CDR1 is SEHNR, CDR2 FQNEAQ (reference sequence).

This chain links TRBV7-8 with TRBJ1-6, with TRBD1 as a possible D gene (5 bases). Trimming shortened V by 0 bases and J by 8 bases, and 11 bases separated the two germline ends. Germline V gene lookup returns CDR1 SGHVS and CDR2 FQNEAQ. The CDR3 consists of 15 residues. The CDR3 region is CASSLAGTADSPLHF. The CDR3 bases are TGTGCCAGCAGCTTAGCGGGGACTGCGGATTCACCCCTCCACTTT.

This clone has just one count. V gene TRBV10-3 combines with J gene TRBJ1-1, with D maybe TRBD1 (5 bases). Trimming took off 7 bases at V and 3 bases at J, with 9 bases between the two ends. CDR1 is ENHRY and CDR2 is SYGVKD in the germline V gene. The CDR3 loop spans 12 amino acids. DNA of the CDR3: TGTGCCATCAATTCGGGGGACACTGAAGCTTTCTTT. It encodes CAINSGDTEAFF.

The V and J genes are TRBV28 and TRBJ2-5, with 12 positions matching TRBD1. The length of the CDR3 is 15 residues. The ends lost 4 bases at V and 5 bases at J; junction bases unmatched: 5. CDR1 and CDR2 (germline): MDHEN, SYDVKM. CDR3 bases: TGTGCCAGCAGTTCTGGGACAGGGGGCTCGGAGACCCAGTACTTC. It encodes CASSSGTGGSETQYF.